The next 20 T cell receptor beta chains were all read from a single sample in a study of vaccination and CD4 T cells after COVID-19. Indicated treatment: approximately nine-day PBMC culture with coronavirus spike peptide pools or control peptides (ViraFEST assay). The Oncomine TCR Beta short-read assay was what sequenced the DNA obtained from cultured CD4+ T cells. TCRdb re-derived calls from the PCR reads in MiXCR, one entry per CDR3 protein. Seen here are approximately 15,000 distinct CDR3 sequences, 51% observed once, and the top ten hold under 15%. Antigen specificity for these receptors is unknown. Sequencing used CD4+ T cells from blood, cultured in vitro. The receptors shown here come from a human donor who had recovered from COVID-19.

This chain connects TRBV6-1 to TRBJ2-1; D not certain. V was shortened by 7 bases and J by 9 bases, with 16 bases between the two germline ends. The length of the CDR3 is 13 residues. The germline V gene encodes CDR1 MNHNS and CDR2 SASEGT. CDR3 sequence: CASTPIPSIEQFF. The CDR3 DNA is TGTGCCAGCACCCCAATCCCGAGTATTGAGCAGTTCTTC.

In its sample, this clonotype was seen a few times. This chain connects TRBV12-3 or TRBV12-4 to TRBJ1-1; D is uncertain. Trimming pared 3 bases from V and 6 bases from J, leaving 11 bases between. CDR3 length equals 13 residues. DNA of the CDR3: TGTGCCAGCAGTTTGAAGGGTCGCTCTGAAGCTTTCTTT. Translated, it gives CASSLKGRSEAFF.

The CDR3 region has the DNA TGTGCCAGCAGCCAAGCGCTACTAGCGGGGGGAAATGATGCAGATACGCAGTATTTT. The encoded protein is CASSQALLAGGNDADTQYF. This chain connects TRBV4-2 to TRBJ2-3, with 12 nucleotides matching TRBD2. The CDR3 covers 19 residues. The trim removed 1 base at V and 4 bases at J, leaving 12 bases unmatched. Germline V gene sequence: CDR1 LGHNA, CDR2 YNFKEQ.

The rearrangement uses TRBV20-1 and TRBJ1-5; D call uncertain. V lost 2 bases and J 0 bases, leaving 8 bases between the germline ends. Germline V lookup: CDR1 DFQATT, CDR2 SNEGSKA (reference sequence). This CDR3 has 14 amino acids. CDR3 DNA sequence: TGCAGTGCTAGAAACTCATATAGCAATCAGCCCCAGCATTTT. Translated: CSARNSYSNQPQHF.

Concerning this clonotype itself: The junction differs from germline at one of its ends, possibly a read error. The chain combines TRBV7-2 with TRBJ2-2; possible D gene TRBD1, 6 bases. CDR3 length: 15 amino acids. CDR1 is SGHTA and CDR2 is FQGNSA in the germline V gene. The CDR3, as DNA: TGTGCCGGCAGCGCGACAGGCCGAGGGACCGGGGAGCTGTTTTTT. This translates into CAGSATGRGTGELFF.

The chain carries TRBV7-2 and TRBJ2-3, with D possibly being TRBD1 (6 bases). The germline V and J ends were trimmed by 1 base and 1 base, with 15 bases remaining between them. This CDR3 has 17 amino acids. The germline CDR1 and CDR2 sequences are SGHTA and FQGNSA. Written as DNA, the CDR3 is TGTGCCAGCAGCTTAGTTGTGGGGGCTGCTGGCACAGATACGCAGTATTTT. This translates into CASSLVVGAAGTDTQYF. Full variable domain (outside the CDR3, taken from reference TRBV7-2 and TRBJ2-3): GAGVSQSPSNKVTEKGKDVELRCDPISGHTALYWYRQSLGQGLEFLIYFQGNSAPDKSGLPSDRFSAERTGGSVSTLTIQRTQQEDSAVYLCASSLVVGAAGTDTQYFGPGTRLTVL.

The rearrangement links TRBV6-1 to TRBJ1-5, with D perhaps matching TRBD1 (6 bases). Germline V CDR1 and CDR2: MNHNS, SASEGT. The germline V and J ends were trimmed by 6 bases and 1 base, with 13 bases remaining between them. This CDR3 has 15 amino acids. CDR3 residues: CASSTGRGSNQPQHF. CDR3 DNA: TGTGCCAGCAGCACAGGGCGCGGGAGCAATCAGCCCCAGCATTTT.

This chain connects TRBV7-3 to TRBJ2-1; maybe TRBD1 (6 bases). The CDR3 has 14 amino acids. Germline CDR1 SGHTA, CDR2 FQGTGA. Trimming removed 5 bases from V and 8 bases from J, with 16 bases in between. The CDR3 protein is CASSLQNWGHEQFF. The CDR3 DNA reads TGTGCCAGCAGCCTACAAAATTGGGGGCATGAGCAGTTCTTC.

This clonotype was counted only a few times. V is TRBV11-3 and J is TRBJ1-1; no firm D call. V lost 1 base and J 1 base, leaving 7 bases between the germline ends. Germline V gives CDR1 SGHNT, CDR2 YENEEA. CDR3 length equals 14 residues. For the CDR3, the DNA is TGTGCCAGCAGCTTAGCCGGTGGGAACACTGAAGCTTTCTTT. This encodes CASSLAGGNTEAFF.

This sequence joins TRBV6-2 or TRBV6-3 and TRBJ1-5; 10 positions match TRBD1. CDR1 and CDR2 (germline): MNHEY, SVGEGT. V dropped 6 bases and J dropped 1; count of bases not matched to a gene: 6. The CDR3 runs 16 residues. The chain's CDR3 is CASSPGTGVSNQPQHF. The CDR3 DNA is TGTGCCAGCAGCCCAGGGACAGGGGTAAGCAATCAGCCCCAGCATTTT.

The rearrangement links TRBV7-2 to TRBJ2-2; D might be TRBD2 (7 bases). Trimming removed 2 bases at V and 2 bases at J, with 15 bases between. CDR1 is SGHTA and CDR2 is FQGNSA in the germline V gene. The CDR3 sequence is 17 residues long. CDR3 bases: TGTGCCAGCAGCTTATTTGGGGGGGGCCTTAACACCGGGGAGCTGTTTTTT. Translating gives CASSLFGGGLNTGELFF.

The chain couples TRBV12-3 or TRBV12-4 to TRBJ1-5; D is perhaps TRBD1 (6 bases). Deletions cut 4 bases from V and 2 bases from J, with 12 bases between. This CDR3 is built from 15 residues. The CDR3 DNA reads as TGTGCCAGCAGTTGGGGGGGGGCTGGCAATCAGCCCCAGCATTTT. Translating it yields CASSWGGAGNQPQHF.

Only a few counts were recorded for this clonotype. This chain connects TRBV6-2 or TRBV6-3 to TRBJ1-5; D is ambiguous. The CDR3 consists of 13 residues. Trimming left V 7 bases short and J 2 bases short, with 9 bases between. Germline loops: CDR1 MNHEY, CDR2 SVGEGT. CDR3 region: CASTAGRNQPQHF. DNA of the CDR3: TGTGCCAGCACCGCGGGTCGCAATCAGCCCCAGCATTTT.

The rearrangement uses TRBV12-3 or TRBV12-4 and TRBJ2-2, with 7 bases identical to TRBD2. J was trimmed by 8 bases and V by 6 bases; bases with no gene match: 6. This CDR3 has 13 residues. CDR3 region: CASRVGGSGELFF. The CDR3 DNA follows: TGTGCCAGCAGGGTGGGAGGGTCTGGGGAGCTGTTTTTT.

The chain uses TRBV11-2 and TRBJ2-1; TRBD2 matches 11 bases. CDR3 length: 15 amino acids. V trimming: 2 bases; J trimming: 5 bases; junction bases outside the gene matches: 2. Germline-derived CDR1 and CDR2 are SGHAT and FQNNGV. Here the CDR3 DNA reads TGTGCCAGCAGCTTATTAGCGGGGGGGGACAATGAGCAGTTCTTC. As protein: CASSLLAGGDNEQFF. Using reference TRBV11-2 and TRBJ2-1 for the parts outside the CDR3, the full variable domain is EAGVAQSPRYKIIEKRQSVAFWCNPISGHATLYWYQQILGQGPKLLIQFQNNGVVDDSQLPKDRFSAERLKGVDSTLKIQPAKLEDSAVYLCASSLLAGGDNEQFFGPGTRLTVL.

The rearrangement links TRBV6-1 to TRBJ1-5, with 7 bases fitting TRBD1. Germline V lookup: CDR1 MNHNS, CDR2 SASEGT. Germline trimming cut 6 bases from V and 0 bases from J; bases unmatched to any gene: 8. This CDR3 contains 16 residues. In nucleotides, the CDR3 is TGTGCCAGCAGATCAGACAGGGATTATAGCAATCAGCCCCAGCATTTT. Protein product: CASRSDRDYSNQPQHF.

This clonotype was counted only a few times. This chain joins TRBV7-9 and TRBJ2-1; perhaps TRBD1 as D (5 bases). The CDR3 sequence is 11 residues long. Germline CDR1 SEHNR, CDR2 FQNEAQ (reference sequence). V was trimmed by 9 bases and J by 14 bases, leaving 17 bases between them. CDR3 protein: CASSTGSLEFF. The CDR3 DNA reads TGTGCCAGTAGTACAGGCTCTCTCGAGTTCTTC.

This sequence joins TRBV20-1 and TRBJ2-3; TRBD2 aligns across 8 bases. This CDR3 has 14 amino acids. The V and J ends lost 3 bases and 0 bases, in that order; junction bases with no gene match: 2. Germline V gives CDR1 DFQATT, CDR2 SNEGSKA (reference sequence). CDR3 in DNA: TGCAGTGCTAGTAGCGGGATTAGCACAGATACGCAGTATTTT. Its protein product is CSASSGISTDTQYF.

The CDR3 region has the DNA TGTGCCAGCAGCTTAGATCTTTACAATGAGCAGTTCTTC. Its translation: CASSLDLYNEQFF. The chain is built from TRBV11-2 and TRBJ2-1, with unresolved D. There are 13 residues in the CDR3. CDR1 SGHAT and CDR2 FQNNGV come from the germline V gene. Trimming removed 0 bases at V and 4 bases at J, with 4 bases between. The variable domain in full, completed from reference TRBV11-2 and TRBJ2-1, reads EAGVAQSPRYKIIEKRQSVAFWCNPISGHATLYWYQQILGQGPKLLIQFQNNGVVDDSQLPKDRFSAERLKGVDSTLKIQPAKLEDSAVYLCASSLDLYNEQFFGPGTRLTVL.

The gene calls are TRBV7-2 and TRBJ2-1; the D is unclear. The CDR3 has 12 residues. Germline lookup yields CDR1 SGHTA and CDR2 FQGNSA. Trimming left V 4 bases short and J 12 bases short, with 13 bases between. In DNA form, the CDR3 reads TGTGCCAGCAGCTACGAGTTTGGCGGGCAGTTCTTC. This sequence encodes CASSYEFGGQFF.